Following are 10 T cell receptor beta chains from one sample sequenced in a study of control samples from healthy donors and cancer patients. This table comes from immunoSEQ multiplex PCR, and its TCRdb copy is limited to in-frame clones, with some not included. The table lists tens of thousands of clones, nearly 90% of them singletons. Sequencing was performed on blood. The origin of the receptors is a man over 45 in good health.

The rearrangement joins TRBV13 to TRBJ2-3; TRBD2 agrees at 9 bases. The V gene end was trimmed by 5 bases and the J gene end by 1 base; junction bases not matched to a gene: 4. This CDR3 region has 15 residues. Germline CDR1 is PRHDT and CDR2 is FYEKMQ (reference sequence). This CDR3 reads CASSPRTSGTDTQYF. In DNA, the CDR3 is TGTGCCAGCAGCCCAAGGACTAGCGGCACAGATACGCAGTATTTT.

The chain couples TRBV5-6 to TRBJ2-5; D might be TRBD2 (7 bases). Trimming removed 1 base from V and 5 bases from J, with 12 bases in between. The germline V gene has CDR1 SGHDT and CDR2 YYEEEE. CDR3 length equals 14 residues. The CDR3 DNA is TGTGCCAGCAGCTTGATGGGGGGGCGGGAGACCCAGTACTTC. Translated: CASSLMGGRETQYF.

The chain is built from TRBV9 and TRBJ1-1, with no clear D. This CDR3 comprises 13 residues. The germline V and J ends were trimmed by 0 bases and 8 bases, with 11 bases remaining between them. CDR1 is SGDLS and CDR2 is YYNGEE in the germline V gene. The CDR3 is CASSVDVEREAFF. The CDR3 coding sequence is TGTGCCAGCAGCGTAGATGTGGAGAGGGAAGCTTTCTTT.

This clone has just one count. The rearrangement uses TRBV9 and TRBJ1-2; D is uncertain. The ends were cut back, 3 bases at V and 4 bases at J, with 7 bases in the middle. The CDR3 totals 12 residues. Germline lookup yields CDR1 SGDLS and CDR2 YYNGEE. CDR3 region: CASSELGYGYTF. Written as DNA, the CDR3 is TGTGCCAGCAGCGAATTAGGCTATGGCTACACCTTC. Full variable domain (outside the CDR3, taken from reference TRBV9 and TRBJ1-2): DSGVTQTPKHLITATGQRVTLRCSPRSGDLSVYWYQQSLDQGLQFLIQYYNGEERAKGNILERFSAQQFPDLHSELNLSSLELGDSALYFCASSELGYGYTFGSGTRLTVV.

This rearrangement joins TRBV29-1 to TRBJ1-1, with D hard to call. This CDR3 spans 12 amino acids. In germline, CDR1 is SQVTM, CDR2 ANQGSEA. V dropped 4 bases and J dropped 4 bases, with 10 bases sitting between them. Here the CDR3 reads CSVVSRGTEAFF. The CDR3 nucleotides are TGCAGCGTTGTTAGCCGGGGCACTGAAGCTTTCTTT.

The J gene is TRBJ2-1, the V gene TRBV11-2, with D perhaps being TRBD1 or TRBD2 (5 bases each). The length of the CDR3 is 12 residues. The ends were cut back, 5 bases at V and 5 bases at J, with 7 bases in the middle. CDR1 SGHAT and CDR2 FQNNGV come from the germline V gene. The CDR3 DNA sequence: TGTGCCAGCAGCCCGGGACACAATGAGCAGTTCTTC. Protein product: CASSPGHNEQFF.

This chain joins TRBV6-5 and TRBJ1-1, with a tentative D call TRBD1 (5 bases). Germline loops: CDR1 MNHEY, CDR2 SVGAGI. The CDR3 covers 14 residues. V was shortened by 6 bases and J by 5 bases, with 16 bases between the two germline ends. The DNA of the CDR3 is TGTGCCAGCAGCCGAAAGGTCGGGGGTACTGAAGCTTTCTTT. Protein sequence: CASSRKVGGTEAFF.

The chain links TRBV15 to TRBJ2-7, with D perhaps being TRBD1 or TRBD2 (5 bases each). The CDR3 runs to 15 residues. In germline, CDR1 is LNHNV, CDR2 YYDKDF (reference sequence). V lost 0 bases, J lost 2 bases, and 11 bases lay in between. CDR3 residues: CATSRDPGATYEQYF. The CDR3 nucleotides read TGTGCCACCAGCAGAGATCCCGGGGCCACCTACGAGCAGTACTTC.

V gene TRBV11-3 combines with J gene TRBJ1-1, with unresolved D. Trimming pared 4 bases from V and 3 bases from J, leaving 9 bases between. CDR1 and CDR2 (germline): SGHNT, YENEEA. This CDR3 region has 13 residues. The CDR3 spells CASSSYRDTEAFF. In DNA, the CDR3 is TGTGCCAGCAGCTCCTATCGGGACACTGAAGCTTTCTTT.

V is TRBV30 and J is TRBJ2-1; D is undetermined. This CDR3 region has 12 residues. Per the germline V gene, CDR1 is GTSNPN and CDR2 is SVGIG (reference sequence). V dropped 0 bases and J dropped 7 bases, with 7 bases sitting between them. CDR3 sequence (DNA): TGTGCCTGGAGTGTACTAAAGAATGAGCAGTTCTTC. It is translated as CAWSVLKNEQFF.